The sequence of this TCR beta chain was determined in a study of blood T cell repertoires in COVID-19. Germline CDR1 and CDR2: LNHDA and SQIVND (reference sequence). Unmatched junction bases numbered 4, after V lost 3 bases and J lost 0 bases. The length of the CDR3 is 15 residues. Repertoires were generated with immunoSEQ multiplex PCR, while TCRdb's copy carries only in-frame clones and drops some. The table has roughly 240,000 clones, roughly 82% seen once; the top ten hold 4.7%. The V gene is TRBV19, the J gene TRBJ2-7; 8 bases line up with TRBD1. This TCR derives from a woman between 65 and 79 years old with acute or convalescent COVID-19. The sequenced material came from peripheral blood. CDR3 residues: CASSIGTGGSYEQYF. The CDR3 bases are TGTGCCAGTAGTATCGGGACAGGAGGCTCCTACGAGCAGTACTTC.